Ten or more counts support the clone carrying this TCR beta chain. The sample originates from a study of T cells in Graves' hyperthyroidism and ophthalmopathy. Trimming took off 2 bases at V and 0 bases at J, with 9 bases between the two ends. The germline CDR1 and CDR2 sequences are SGHTA and FQGNSA. The CDR3 extends over 15 amino acids. Amplified TCR beta CDR3 regions came from RNA transcripts. First-round RT-PCR of the TCR CDR3 relied on the HTBI primer set. TCRdb itself ran the multiplex PCR reads through MiXCR, one entry per CDR3 protein. The profile shows about 560,000 distinct CDR3 sequences, about a sixth of them singletons.

This rearrangement joins TRBV7-2 to TRBJ2-3, with D possibly TRBD2 on 6 matching bases. The sample taken for sequencing was blood. The clonotype originates from a young woman with Graves' hyperthyroidism. As DNA, the CDR3 is TGTGCCAGCAGCTTACGGGAGCCGAGCACAGATACGCAGTATTTT. It translates to CASSLREPSTDTQYF.